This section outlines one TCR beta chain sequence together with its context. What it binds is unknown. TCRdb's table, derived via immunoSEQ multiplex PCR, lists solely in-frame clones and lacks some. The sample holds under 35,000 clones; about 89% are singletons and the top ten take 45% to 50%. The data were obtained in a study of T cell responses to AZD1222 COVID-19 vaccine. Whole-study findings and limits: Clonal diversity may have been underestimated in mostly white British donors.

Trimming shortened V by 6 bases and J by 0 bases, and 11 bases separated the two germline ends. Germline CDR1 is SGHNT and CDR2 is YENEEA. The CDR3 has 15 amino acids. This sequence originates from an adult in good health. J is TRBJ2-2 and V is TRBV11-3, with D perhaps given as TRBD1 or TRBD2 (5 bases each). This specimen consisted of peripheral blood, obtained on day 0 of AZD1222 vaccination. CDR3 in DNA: TGTGCCAGCAGTCCAGGGAGTCCGAACACCGGGGAGCTGTTTTTT. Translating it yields CASSPGSPNTGELFF.